This T cell receptor (beta chain) was sequenced for a study of monozygotic twins with inflammatory bowel disease. Turning to this clonotype: The target antigen is unknown.

Study results and caveats: Cells of different T cell subtypes could not be told apart.

Making each TCR library took roughly 3,400 ng of total RNA. Each UMI, carrying a 6-nucleotide sample barcode, came from template switching. From the 5' RACE reads, TCRdb lists one entry per CDR3 protein and no DNA. The sample yields about 160,000 distinct CDR3 sequences, of which the top ten take up about 8%. Total RNA isolation used whole blood (no T cell sorting was performed). The CDR3 has 18 amino acids. Looked up from germline, CDR1 is LNHDA and CDR2 is SQIVND (reference sequence). V is TRBV19 and J is TRBJ2-1; no DNA is available, so the TRBD2 call from TCRdb remains unchecked. The source of this sequence is a human donor with ulcerative colitis or Crohn's disease, or a healthy co-twin of an affected twin (not recorded which). Sample: blood. The CDR3 loop is CASSSGLAGGYSYNEQFF.